This paragraph covers one T cell receptor beta chain sequence. Germline-derived CDR1 and CDR2 are MNHEY and SVGEGT. The CDR3 contains 12 residues. V lost 5 bases, J lost 11 bases, and 7 bases stayed unmatched. This specimen comes from a study of blood T cell repertoires in COVID-19. Study-wide context: Researchers got acute and convalescent COVID-19 samples from the United States, Italy and Spain. T cells, B-cell-depleted T cells, or PBMCs provided the cDNA or gDNA that served as material.

In the study's own analysis: From reference gene primer amplification, estimates of nucleated cell counts were derived. The data were produced by immunoSEQ multiplex PCR, yet TCRdb's version contains in-frame clones alone and is incomplete. V and J calls plus clone size are reproduced from that table; the DNA served to infer D and trimming. The sample lists about 290,000 clones, 85% occurring once. The TCR sequence derives from a woman in her forties or fifties with active or convalescent COVID-19. This sequence joins TRBV6-2 or TRBV6-3 and TRBJ1-1; 8 nucleotides align to TRBD1. Sequenced material: peripheral blood. The CDR3 nucleotides read TGTGCCAGCAGTCCCTCAGGGGGCAGGGCTTTCTTT. Its protein product is CASSPSGGRAFF.